This entry features one T cell receptor (beta chain) sequence. The sample originates from a study of cytomegalovirus exposure and HLA in healthy donors. PCR used 60 Vbeta primers and 13 Jbeta primers. TCRdb's table, derived via immunoSEQ multiplex PCR, lists solely in-frame clones and lacks some. The table lists 150,000 to 200,000 clones, approximately 80% of them singletons. Sequenced material: PBMCs. The receptor comes from a young woman in good health and CMV-seropositive.

The CDR3 loop reads CSVPGQGRGGYTF. The CDR3 bases are TGCAGCGTGCCGGGACAGGGGCGTGGTGGCTACACCTTC. This sequence joins TRBV29-1 and TRBJ1-2; 10 nucleotides match TRBD1. V trimming: 6 bases; J trimming: 7 bases; junction bases outside the gene matches: 8. From germline, CDR1 is SQVTM and CDR2 ANQGSEA. This CDR3 has 13 residues. Variable domain in full (rest from reference TRBV29-1 and TRBJ1-2): SAVISQKPSRDICQRGTSLTIQCQVDSQVTMMFWYRQQPGQSLTLIATANQGSEATYESGFVIDKFPISRPNLTFSTLTVSNMSPEDSSIYLCSVPGQGRGGYTFGSGTRLTVV.